The rows below give T cell receptor beta chains drawn from one sample of a study of blood T cell repertoires in COVID-19. Clones were read by immunoSEQ multiplex PCR, and TCRdb kept only the in-frame ones, dropping some. The table includes roughly 200,000 clones, around 87% detected once. What was sequenced was peripheral blood. These receptors were collected from a man aged 55 to 70 with acute or convalescent COVID-19. Both conserved end residues are trimmed from each CDR3.

CDR3: ASAPSGTGSAQY; J: TRBJ2-5; V: TRBV12-5
CDR3: ATSDCLGRREKLF; J: TRBJ1-4; V: TRBV24-1
CDR3: ASSYGGRTGGGGYT; J: TRBJ1-2; V: TRBV6-6
CDR3: ASSREGGTGSNGNTIY; J: TRBJ1-3; V: TRBV6-6
CDR3: ASSLTSGGSYNEQF; J: TRBJ2-1; V: TRBV11-3
CDR3: ATSGTGGRNEQF; J: TRBJ2-1; V: TRBV24-1
CDR3: ASSTGQGTPEAF; J: TRBJ1-1; V: TRBV19
CDR3: ASSLDLGYAMNTEAF; J: TRBJ1-1; V: TRBV7-2
CDR3: ASSLGDRGNQPQH; J: TRBJ1-5; V: TRBV5-1
CDR3: ASSLAWRGGTDTQY; J: TRBJ2-3; V: TRBV7-8
CDR3: ASSESGGRYEQY; J: TRBJ2-7; V: TRBV6-1
CDR3: ASSADRGRYNEQF; J: TRBJ2-1; V: TRBV3-1/TRBV3-2
CDR3: ASSYTGTLNWQF; J: TRBJ2-1; V: TRBV6-5
CDR3: ATSPSGGGTDTQY; J: TRBJ2-3; V: TRBV24-1
CDR3: ASSLWAGTGSNEKLF; J: TRBJ1-4; V: TRBV28
CDR3: ASGLAVQDEAF; J: TRBJ1-1; V: TRBV12-5
CDR3: ASSTGLAGGPEQY; J: TRBJ2-7; V: TRBV5-4
CDR3: ASSQEGGGGNTIY; J: TRBJ1-3; V: TRBV4-3
CDR3: ASSFGGPYEQY; J: TRBJ2-7; V: TRBV7-9
CDR3: ASSSRHHNSPLH; J: TRBJ1-6; V: TRBV7-2
CDR3: ASSRGTASYEQY; J: TRBJ2-7; V: TRBV18
CDR3: ASSQEQGALYEQY; J: TRBJ2-7; V: TRBV3-1/TRBV3-2
CDR3: ASSGPGQGGSSYEQY; J: TRBJ2-7; V: TRBV13
CDR3: ASTRTGRENTEAF; J: TRBJ1-1; V: TRBV5-8
CDR3: ASSLFDSYGYT; J: TRBJ1-2; V: TRBV28
CDR3: ASRTTGGDSPLH; J: TRBJ1-6; V: TRBV2
CDR3: ASSYEQGEAYEQY; J: TRBJ2-7; V: TRBV6-2/TRBV6-3
CDR3: ASSISGTTYEQY; J: TRBJ2-7; V: TRBV7-2
CDR3: SVEGTGHNEKLF; J: TRBJ1-4; V: TRBV29-1
CDR3: ASSPLQGIHYEQY; J: TRBJ2-7; V: TRBV7-9
CDR3: ASSLGGQSNEKLF; J: TRBJ1-4; V: TRBV7-9
CDR3: ASRRGDRGHQPQH; J: TRBJ1-5; V: TRBV27
CDR3: ASSSSQYYGYT; J: TRBJ1-2; V: TRBV7-3
CDR3: ASSWAGRVDTQY; J: TRBJ2-3; V: TRBV18
CDR3: AWSVWGDEQY; J: TRBJ2-7; V: TRBV30
CDR3: ALGQGPTGELF; J: TRBJ2-2; V: TRBV30
CDR3: ASSQDLRGHSPLH; J: TRBJ1-6; V: TRBV4-1
CDR3: ASSSEGQTSYEQY; J: TRBJ2-7; V: TRBV13
CDR3: ASSRGQVTYNEQF; J: TRBJ2-1; V: TRBV5-1
CDR3: ASSWDYSSPLH; J: TRBJ1-6; V: TRBV6-4
CDR3: ASSLVRAGGNTGELF; J: TRBJ2-2; V: TRBV7-3
CDR3: ASSIDRSGNTEAF; J: TRBJ1-1; V: TRBV19
CDR3: ATSRRGLAGPDTQY; J: TRBJ2-3; V: TRBV15
CDR3: SASEGGFMDTEAF; J: TRBJ1-1; V: TRBV20-1
CDR3: ASGTGGNSPLH; J: TRBJ1-6; V: TRBV5-1
CDR3: ASSSLQGAYEQY; J: TRBJ2-7; V: TRBV27
CDR3: SVEGLAGSYEQY; J: TRBJ2-7; V: TRBV29-1
CDR3: ASSYSGVSGNQPQH; J: TRBJ1-5; V: TRBV2
CDR3: ASSPTSTVNTEAF; J: TRBJ1-1; V: TRBV7-3
CDR3: ASTGGRNPTYEQY; J: TRBJ2-7; V: TRBV5-4
CDR3: ASSQAFPSTGGSEQY; J: TRBJ2-7; V: TRBV4-1
CDR3: ASSLDVVRGQNTEAF; J: TRBJ1-1; V: TRBV7-9